The present entry profiles one T cell receptor (beta chain) with its context. Its matching antigen is unknown. This sample was included in a study of cytomegalovirus exposure and HLA in healthy donors. V dropped 2 bases and J dropped 0 bases, with 8 bases sitting between them. CDR1 is MDHEN and CDR2 is SYDVKM in the germline V gene. The CDR3 totals 15 residues. PCR amplification relied on 60 Vbeta primers (plus 13 Jbeta primers). Assay used: immunoSEQ multiplex PCR; TCRdb lists only in-frame clones, some missing. This sample has under 200,000 clones; roughly 80% occur once, and the top ten carry about 1.8%. General study points: Later analysis revealed greater clonal expansion in HLA-associated TCR beta chains than in equally common others. Presence/absence analyses supposed approximately even sequencing depth among donors. Sequences of the TCR beta chain were said to predict the HLA-A and HLA-B alleles of most subjects accurately.

Sequencing was done on a sample of PBMCs. This TCR was recovered from a woman between 18 and 29 years old in good health and CMV-seronegative. This chain joins TRBV28 and TRBJ1-5; D call uncertain. The CDR3: CASSLRGFSNQPQHF. Written as DNA, the CDR3 is TGTGCCAGCAGTTTACGAGGGTTTAGCAATCAGCCCCAGCATTTT.